This T cell receptor beta chain was profiled in a study of cytomegalovirus exposure and HLA in healthy donors. PCR primers comprised 60 Vbeta and 13 Jbeta primers. Produced via immunoSEQ multiplex PCR; TCRdb's table is partial and in-frame only. The sample lists fewer than 250,000 clones, about 81% occurring once. As to this clone: Its target is not known.

Whole-study results and caveats: As a later analysis showed, a missense DCLRE1C variant was linked to trimming of TCR beta V- and J-genes. Later on, an analysis found that several of the most significant clusters appeared to be linked to common viral pathogens, which included parvovirus B19. A later analysis found most CMV-associated TCR beta chains apparently HLA-restricted.

From germline, CDR1 is SGHRS and CDR2 YFSETQ. V was clipped by 4 bases and J by 2 bases; unmatched bases: 3. This CDR3 region has 14 residues. This chain connects TRBV5-1 to TRBJ2-7, with 10 bases that match TRBD1. The sequence derives from a man in his forties in good health and CMV-seropositive. Sample: PBMCs. The DNA of the CDR3 is TGCGCCAGCAGCCATGGACAGGGGGCCTACGAGCAGTACTTC. Protein product: CASSHGQGAYEQYF.